The clone carrying this T cell receptor beta chain was recorded at least ten times. This sample is drawn from a study of breast tumors, draining lymph nodes, adjacent tissues. TCRdb fed the multiplex PCR reads into MiXCR, producing one record per CDR3 protein. The sample consists of 200,000 or so distinct CDR3 sequences, around 29% of them appearing once. Axillary draining lymph nodes of breast cancer patients supplied the node samples. The CDR3 has 15 residues. Trimming removed 4 bases from V and 5 bases from J; junction bases left unmatched: 7. In germline, CDR1 is MDHEN, CDR2 SYDVKM. The clonotype comes from a female donor with breast cancer. Some clones in this sample may be carry-over from other donors' samples. This chain joins TRBV28 and TRBJ2-7; 11 nucleotides align to TRBD1. Sequencing used axillary lymph node tissue. The CDR3: CASSSSGTGGHEQYF. The CDR3 DNA is TGTGCCAGCAGTTCTTCCGGGACAGGGGGTCACGAGCAGTACTTC.